This TCR beta chain was retrieved from a study of blood T cell repertoires in COVID-19. Overall study: Material from acute and convalescent COVID-19 was sourced from the United States, Italy and Spain.

The germline gives CDR1 SGDLS, CDR2 YYNGEE. This CDR3 contains 15 residues. V dropped 8 bases and J dropped 4; count of bases not matched to a gene: 12. TCRdb keeps only in-frame clones here, not all; method: immunoSEQ multiplex PCR. The profile shows approximately 130,000 clones, 85% to 90% of them singletons. The chain couples TRBV9 to TRBJ1-2; 9 bases line up with TRBD1. The specimen was peripheral blood. This clonotype was obtained from a human donor in a cohort sampled during active COVID-19. The CDR3 DNA is TGTGCCAGGGTCCTAAGTAGGACAGGGGTCTATGGCTACACCTTC. Encoded protein: CARVLSRTGVYGYTF.